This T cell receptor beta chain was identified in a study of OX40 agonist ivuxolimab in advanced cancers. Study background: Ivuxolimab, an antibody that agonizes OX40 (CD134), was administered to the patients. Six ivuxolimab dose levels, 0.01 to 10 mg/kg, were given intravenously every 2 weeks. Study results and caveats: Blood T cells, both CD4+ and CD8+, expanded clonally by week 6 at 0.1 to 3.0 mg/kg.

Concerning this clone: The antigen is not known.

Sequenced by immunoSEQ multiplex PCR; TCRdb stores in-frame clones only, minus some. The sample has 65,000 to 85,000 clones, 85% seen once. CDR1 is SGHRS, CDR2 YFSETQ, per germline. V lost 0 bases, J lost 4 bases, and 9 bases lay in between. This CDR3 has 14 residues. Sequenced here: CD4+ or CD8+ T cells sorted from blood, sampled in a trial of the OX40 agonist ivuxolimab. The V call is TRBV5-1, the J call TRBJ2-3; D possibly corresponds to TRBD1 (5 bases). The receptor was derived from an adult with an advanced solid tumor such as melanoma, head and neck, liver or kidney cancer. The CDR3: CASSLALGPDTQYF. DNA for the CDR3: TGCGCCAGCAGCTTGGCCCTGGGGCCAGATACGCAGTATTTT.